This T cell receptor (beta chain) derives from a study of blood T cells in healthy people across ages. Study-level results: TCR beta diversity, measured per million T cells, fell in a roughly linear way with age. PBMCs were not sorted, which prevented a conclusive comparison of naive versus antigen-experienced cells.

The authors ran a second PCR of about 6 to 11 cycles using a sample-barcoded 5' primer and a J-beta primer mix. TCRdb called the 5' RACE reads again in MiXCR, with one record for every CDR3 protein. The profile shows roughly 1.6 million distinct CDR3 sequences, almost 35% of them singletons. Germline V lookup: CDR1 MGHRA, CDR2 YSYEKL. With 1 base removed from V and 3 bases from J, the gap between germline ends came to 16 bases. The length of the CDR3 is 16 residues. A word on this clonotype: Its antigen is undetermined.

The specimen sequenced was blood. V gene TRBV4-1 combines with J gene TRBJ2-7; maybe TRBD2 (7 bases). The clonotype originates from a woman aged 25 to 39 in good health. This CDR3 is CASSQGGAGVVYEQYF. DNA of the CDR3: TGCGCCAGCAGCCAAGGGGGGGCGGGAGTAGTCTACGAGCAGTACTTC.